The 8 T cell receptor beta chains in this list originate from one sample, sequenced in a study of identical twins. TCRdb called the 5' RACE reads again in MiXCR, with one record for every CDR3 protein. The sample lists about 690,000 distinct CDR3 sequences; around 20% were seen once. These records were also assigned to another study, of T cells expressing NK-cell markers.

The sequenced sample consisted of PBMCs. The receptors were gathered from a woman under 30 in good health.

The rearrangement uses TRBV12-3 or TRBV12-4 and TRBJ1-2; 7 bases fit TRBD1. This CDR3 region has 13 residues. The junction had 5 bases not matched to a gene; V was cut back by 2 bases and J by 8 bases. The CDR3 DNA sequence: TGTGCCAGCAGTTTAAGACAAGGGGGCGGCTACACCTTC. This translates into CASSLRQGGGYTF.

This clonotype was seen a few times. V and J are TRBV6-5 and TRBJ2-5, with 7 bases matching TRBD2. CDR3 length: 15 residues. Germline CDR1 is MNHEY and CDR2 is SVGAGI. J was trimmed by 2 bases and V by 1 base; bases with no gene match: 4. The CDR3 coding sequence is TGTGCCAGCAGTTACTGGGGGGGGGGGCAAGAGACCCAGTACTTC. This encodes CASSYWGGGQETQYF.

In this sample, this clonotype turned up a few times. Because the CDR3's place on the DNA is in doubt, the DNA is left out and the CDR3 is given as listed by TCRdb. This chain connects TRBV6-1 to TRBJ2-3; the D call TRBD1 from the table was never checked on the DNA. The germline V gene has CDR1 MNHNS and CDR2 SASEGT. The CDR3 totals 14 residues, both ends included. CDR3 protein: CASSVPAGTDTQYF.

The V call is TRBV12-3 or TRBV12-4, the J call TRBJ2-7; possible D gene TRBD2, 5 bases. CDR3 length: 13 amino acids. V shed 3 bases and J shed 5 bases, with 11 bases lying between them. The CDR3 sequence is CASSFTRIDEQYF. The CDR3 DNA reads as TGTGCCAGCAGTTTCACTAGAATTGACGAGCAGTACTTC.

This clonotype was seen more than once but under ten times. The chain combines TRBV10-1 with TRBJ2-5; no definite D call. The CDR3 loop spans 15 amino acids. V shed 0 bases and J shed 1 base, with 9 bases lying between them. CDR1 is WNHNN and CDR2 is SYGVQD in the germline V gene (reference sequence). In nucleotides, the CDR3 is TGCGCCAGCAGTGAGTCTCGGACCAGCCAAGAGACCCAGTACTTC. This translates into CASSESRTSQETQYF.

The rearrangement joins TRBV5-1 to TRBJ2-6; D might be TRBD1 or TRBD2, each matching 5 bases. Germline values: CDR1 SGHRS, CDR2 YFSETQ. Trimming removed 5 bases at V and 3 bases at J, with 18 bases between. This CDR3 region has 17 residues. This CDR3 is CASSLLLGVGGANVLTF. DNA of the CDR3: TGCGCCAGCAGTTTGCTCCTGGGGGTTGGTGGGGCCAACGTCCTGACTTTC. Looking up the rest from reference TRBV5-1 and TRBJ2-6 gives the full variable domain: KAGVTQTPRYLIKTRGQQVTLSCSPISGHRSVSWYQQTPGQGLQFLFEYFSETQRNKGNFPGRFSGRQFSNSRSEMNVSTLELGDSALYLCASSLLLGVGGANVLTFGAGSRLTVL.

The rearrangement links TRBV13 to TRBJ2-7; perhaps TRBD2 as D (6 bases). The V gene lost 5 bases and the J gene lost 3 bases, with 20 bases spanning the gap. Germline V CDR1 and CDR2: PRHDT, FYEKMQ (reference sequence). The CDR3 loop spans 16 amino acids. Written as DNA, the CDR3 is TGTGCCAGCAGCCCACCACGGCGGGACCGTTTCTACGAGCAGTACTTC. Its protein is CASSPPRRDRFYEQYF.

With respect to this clonotype: One end of the junction does not line up with germline, which may come from a read error. The J gene is TRBJ2-1, the V gene TRBV2; tentatively, D is TRBD1 or TRBD2 (6 bases each). The length of the CDR3 is 17 residues. Germline CDR1 and CDR2: SNHLY and FYNNEI. The CDR3 nucleotides read TGTGCCAGCAGGGAAGGGGTTCGGAGGGACACCGGCGATGAGCAGTTCTTC. Translating gives CASREGVRRDTGDEQFF.